Each of the 7 T cell receptor beta chains below was sequenced from the same sample in a study of T cell responses to AZD1222 COVID-19 vaccine. Method: immunoSEQ multiplex PCR; TCRdb's copy keeps in-frame clones and lacks some. The data hold around 94,000 clones, with less than 85% observed a single time. Sequenced here: peripheral blood, sampled 28 days after the second AZD1222 dose. The receptors originated from an adult who received the AZD1222 COVID-19 vaccine.

The chain joins TRBV5-1 to TRBJ1-1; weak D call: TRBD1 (5 bases). This CDR3 comprises 14 residues. Looked up from germline, CDR1 is SGHRS and CDR2 is YFSETQ. With 4 bases removed from V and 1 base from J, the gap between germline ends came to 11 bases. CDR3 region: CASSRMTANTEAFF. In nucleotides, the CDR3 is TGCGCCAGCAGCAGGATGACAGCGAACACTGAAGCTTTCTTT.

The V call is TRBV19, the J call TRBJ2-3; TRBD2 matches 7 bases. CDR1 is LNHDA and CDR2 is SQIVND in the germline V gene (reference sequence). The CDR3 sequence is 15 residues long. With 1 base clipped from V and 4 bases from J, the junction kept 5 bases outside the gene matches. This CDR3 reads CASSIGTSHADTQYF. Written as DNA, the CDR3 is TGTGCCAGTAGTATAGGGACTAGTCACGCAGATACGCAGTATTTT. The full variable domain, in which reference TRBV19 and TRBJ2-3 provide the parts outside the CDR3, is DGGITQSPKYLFRKEGQNVTLSCEQNLNHDAMYWYRQDPGQGLRLIYYSQIVNDFQKGDIAEGYSVSREKKESFPLTVTSAQKNPTAFYLCASSIGTSHADTQYFGPGTRLTVL.

The gene calls are TRBV19 and TRBJ1-1; no firm D call. This CDR3 region has 13 residues. The V and J ends lost 3 bases and 1 base respectively, with 6 bases between them. Germline loops: CDR1 LNHDA, CDR2 SQIVND (reference sequence). The CDR3 DNA follows: TGTGCCAGTAGTATCGATTGGAACACTGAAGCTTTCTTT. This codes for CASSIDWNTEAFF.

There are a few counts of this clone. The V gene is TRBV7-2, the J gene TRBJ2-4, with 7 positions matching TRBD2. CDR1 and CDR2 from the germline V gene are SGHTA and FQGNSA. The CDR3 has 19 amino acids. The V segment lost 4 bases and the J segment 0 bases; nucleotides outside the gene matches: 15. The CDR3 nucleotides are TGTGCCAGCAGCTACCTAGCGGCTCCTTCTTCGATAGCCAAAAACATTCAGTACTTC. It is translated as CASSYLAAPSSIAKNIQYF.

V usage is TRBV7-2 and J usage is TRBJ1-3; tentative D call: TRBD1 (6 bases). The CDR3 consists of 16 residues. Trimming removed 5 bases at V and 2 bases at J, with 16 bases between. Germline CDR1 SGHTA, CDR2 FQGNSA. The CDR3 nucleotides read TGTGCCAGCAGCCCCTGGTCGGGGGCGGCTGGAAACACCATATATTTT. This encodes CASSPWSGAAGNTIYF.

This clone was seen only once. This chain uses TRBV20-1 with TRBJ1-2; D is ambiguous. Germline V gene sequence: CDR1 DFQATT, CDR2 SNEGSKA (reference sequence). V was trimmed by 0 bases and J by 6 bases, leaving 2 bases between them. The CDR3 is 10 residues long. CDR3 sequence reads: CSARDHGYTF. CDR3 nucleotides: TGCAGTGCTAGAGATCATGGCTACACCTTC.

CDR3 protein: CSALGTGGETQYF. The CDR3 nucleotides are TGCAGCGCTTTAGGGACAGGGGGAGAGACCCAGTACTTC. The chain joins TRBV29-1 to TRBJ2-5; 11 positions match TRBD1. The CDR3 is 13 residues long. The germline gives CDR1 SQVTM, CDR2 ANQGSEA. V trimming: 7 bases; J trimming: 4 bases; junction bases outside the gene matches: 5.